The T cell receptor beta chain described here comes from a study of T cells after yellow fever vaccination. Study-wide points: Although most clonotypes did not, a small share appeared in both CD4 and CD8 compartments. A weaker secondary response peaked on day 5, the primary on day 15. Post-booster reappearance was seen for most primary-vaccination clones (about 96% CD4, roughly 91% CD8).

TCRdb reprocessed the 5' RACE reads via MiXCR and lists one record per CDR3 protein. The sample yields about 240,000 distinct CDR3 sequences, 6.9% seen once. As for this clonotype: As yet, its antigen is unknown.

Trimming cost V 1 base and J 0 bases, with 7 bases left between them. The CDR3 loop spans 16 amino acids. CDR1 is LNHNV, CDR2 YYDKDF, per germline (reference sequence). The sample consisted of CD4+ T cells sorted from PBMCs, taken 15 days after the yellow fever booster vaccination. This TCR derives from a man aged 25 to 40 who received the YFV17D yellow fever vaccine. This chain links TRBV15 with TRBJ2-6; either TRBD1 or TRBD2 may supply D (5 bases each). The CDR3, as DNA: TGTGCCACCAGCAGAGGGGGGAGCTCTGGGGCCAACGTCCTGACTTTC. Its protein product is CATSRGGSSGANVLTF.